This T cell receptor beta chain was identified in a study of CD8+ T cells in alopecia areata. Study at large: The graft donors were approximately 6-12-month-old C3H/HeJ mice with spontaneous alopecia, and their skin went to approximately 6-11-week-old female C3H/HeJ mice.

It was cDNA, reverse transcribed from extracted RNA, that served as the sequencing template. Repertoires were generated with immunoSEQ multiplex PCR, while TCRdb's copy carries only in-frame clones and drops some. The sample shows under 350,000 clones, none of them appearing just once. Pooled cells of cutaneous lymph node origin were sorted on CD4, CD8alpha, NKG2D, NKG2ACE and other markers. This clone was recorded a few times. Its antigen is still unknown. Mouse germline and gene names are used. The read ends 4 residues before the CDR3 terminus; that terminus is restored from the germline J gene. Study-wide results and caveats: Sequenced scalp T cells also include alphabeta T cells resident in normal skin. TCRs were shared less clearly across patients than in mice, possibly for HLA-related reasons.

Per germline, CDR1 FNHDT and CDR2 SITEND (reference sequence). The CDR3 is 14 residues long. V shed 5 bases and J shed 2 bases, with 12 bases lying between them. This TCR came from a C3H/HeJ mouse with alopecia areata. The strain's MHC: H2-k. What was sequenced was CD4+ T cells sorted from a lymph node. V gene TRBV19 combines with J gene TRBJ2-3, with D perhaps matching TRBD2 (6 bases). The sequenced part of the CDR3 DNA is TGTGCCAGCAGATCCAACTGGGATGCAGAA. It translates to CASRSNWDAE. The full CDR3 sequence reads CASRSNWDAETLYF.